This is a list of T cell receptor beta chains from one sample in a study of blood T cell repertoires in COVID-19. The protocol was immunoSEQ multiplex PCR, while the TCRdb copy is restricted to in-frame clones and leaves out a portion. The sample records roughly 420,000 clones, 70% to 90% being singletons. Sample: PBMCs or T cells enriched from blood (not recorded which). The source is a woman younger than 45 with acute COVID-19. CDR3s include the opening cysteine and the closing phenylalanine or tryptophan. Fields, in order: D gene, V gene, J gene, clone size, CDR3 DNA, CDR3 protein. The D gene is left open where the match is weak. Clone size is given for some rows only: seen once, a few or many times, or a class if the clone is expanded.

D gene: TRBD1
V gene: TRBV5-6
J gene: TRBJ1-2
clone size: -
CDR3 DNA: TGTGCCAGCAGCTTGGGAGGGACAGGGGGCTTGAGCTACACCTTC
CDR3 protein: CASSLGGTGGLSYTF

D gene: -
V gene: TRBV6-5
J gene: TRBJ1-2
clone size: -
CDR3 DNA: TGTGCCAGCAGGCTGGGCGGGTTGTACACCTTC
CDR3 protein: CASRLGGLYTF

D gene: -
V gene: TRBV7-9
J gene: TRBJ2-5
clone size: -
CDR3 DNA: TGTGCCAGCAGCTTGCGCCTTCAAGAGACCCAGTACTTC
CDR3 protein: CASSLRLQETQYF

D gene: -
V gene: TRBV3-1/TRBV3-2
J gene: TRBJ1-2
clone size: -
CDR3 DNA: TGTGCCAGCAGCCCAGAGAACAGGGTGGCCTATGGCTACACCTTC
CDR3 protein: CASSPENRVAYGYTF

D gene: -
V gene: TRBV7-2
J gene: TRBJ2-2
clone size: -
CDR3 DNA: TGTGCCAGCAGCTTACGAACACCGGGTTTCCCGGGGGAGCTGTTTTTT
CDR3 protein: CASSLRTPGFPGELFF

D gene: TRBD2
V gene: TRBV5-5
J gene: TRBJ2-3
clone size: -
CDR3 DNA: TGTGCCAGCAGCCCAGGACTAGTATTAGATACGCAGTATTTT
CDR3 protein: CASSPGLVLDTQYF

D gene: TRBD1
V gene: TRBV13
J gene: TRBJ1-6
clone size: -
CDR3 DNA: TGTGCCAGCAGCCCACAGGGGGCGGAGGGGGATTCACCCCTCCACTTT
CDR3 protein: CASSPQGAEGDSPLHF

D gene: -
V gene: TRBV10-2
J gene: TRBJ1-4
clone size: -
CDR3 DNA: TGCGCCAGCAGTGTTGACAGAGCAACTAATGAAAAACTGTTTTTT
CDR3 protein: CASSVDRATNEKLFF

D gene: TRBD1
V gene: TRBV6-5
J gene: TRBJ2-3
clone size: -
CDR3 DNA: TGTGCCAGCAGTAGGACAGGGACTAGCACAGATACGCAGTATTTT
CDR3 protein: CASSRTGTSTDTQYF

D gene: -
V gene: TRBV7-2
J gene: TRBJ2-1
clone size: -
CDR3 DNA: TGTGCCAGCAGCTTACGGTCGATTTATGAAGGGACTTACAATGAGCAGTTCTTC
CDR3 protein: CASSLRSIYEGTYNEQFF

D gene: -
V gene: TRBV27
J gene: TRBJ1-2
clone size: -
CDR3 DNA: TGTGCCAGCAGTTTGTCCGAGGGATGGGTCAATGGCTACACCTTC
CDR3 protein: CASSLSEGWVNGYTF

D gene: -
V gene: TRBV27
J gene: TRBJ2-3
clone size: -
CDR3 DNA: TGTGCCAGCAGTTTGCTAGCCACAGATACGCAGTATTTT
CDR3 protein: CASSLLATDTQYF

D gene: TRBD1
V gene: TRBV5-1
J gene: TRBJ2-1
clone size: few
CDR3 DNA: TGCGCCAGCAGCACCCGACAGGGCCTTAGCTCCTACAATGAGCAGTTCTTC
CDR3 protein: CASSTRQGLSSYNEQFF

D gene: TRBD1
V gene: TRBV2
J gene: TRBJ1-5
clone size: -
CDR3 DNA: TGTGCCAGCAGCCCGAGGACAGGGGGGAATCAGCCCCAGCATTTT
CDR3 protein: CASSPRTGGNQPQHF

D gene: -
V gene: TRBV11-2
J gene: TRBJ2-3
clone size: -
CDR3 DNA: TGTGCCAGCACCACCTCGGGGGCAGATACGCAGTATTTT
CDR3 protein: CASTTSGADTQYF

D gene: -
V gene: TRBV12-3/TRBV12-4
J gene: TRBJ1-1
clone size: -
CDR3 DNA: TGTGCCAGCAGTTTATCAGAAAACACTGAAGCTTTCTTT
CDR3 protein: CASSLSENTEAFF

D gene: -
V gene: TRBV19
J gene: TRBJ2-3
clone size: -
CDR3 DNA: TGTGCCAGTACCATCTCATTCAGAACAGATACGCAGTATTTT
CDR3 protein: CASTISFRTDTQYF

D gene: -
V gene: TRBV5-8
J gene: TRBJ2-7
clone size: -
CDR3 DNA: TGTGCCAGCAAGGCGGTAATTTCCTACGAGCAGTACTTC
CDR3 protein: CASKAVISYEQYF

D gene: TRBD1
V gene: TRBV15
J gene: TRBJ2-1
clone size: -
CDR3 DNA: TGTGCCACCAGCAGTCCTCGGGACAGGGGCTACAATGAGCAGTTCTTC
CDR3 protein: CATSSPRDRGYNEQFF

D gene: -
V gene: TRBV7-3
J gene: TRBJ2-1
clone size: -
CDR3 DNA: TGTGCCAGCAGCCCAAACTACAATGAGCAGTTCTTC
CDR3 protein: CASSPNYNEQFF

D gene: -
V gene: TRBV12-3/TRBV12-4
J gene: TRBJ2-3
clone size: -
CDR3 DNA: TGTGCCAGCAGTTTCAGTGGCACAGATACGCAGTATTTT
CDR3 protein: CASSFSGTDTQYF

D gene: TRBD1
V gene: TRBV24-1
J gene: TRBJ2-3
clone size: -
CDR3 DNA: TGTGCCACCAGTGTCCAAACGACAGGGGTGGAAGATACGCAGTATTTT
CDR3 protein: CATSVQTTGVEDTQYF

D gene: -
V gene: TRBV13
J gene: TRBJ2-1
clone size: -
CDR3 DNA: TGTGCCAGCAGCTCCCGCTCCGGGACTGGATACAATGAGCAGTTCTTC
CDR3 protein: CASSSRSGTGYNEQFF

D gene: -
V gene: TRBV9
J gene: TRBJ1-3
clone size: -
CDR3 DNA: TGTGCCAGCAGCGTAGAGGGGCCTGGAAACACCATATATTTT
CDR3 protein: CASSVEGPGNTIYF

D gene: -
V gene: TRBV7-2
J gene: TRBJ2-7
clone size: -
CDR3 DNA: TGTGCCAGCAGCCCGGGGCGCGGGGGCACCTACGAGCAGTACTTC
CDR3 protein: CASSPGRGGTYEQYF

D gene: -
V gene: TRBV6-2/TRBV6-3
J gene: TRBJ2-1
clone size: -
CDR3 DNA: TGTGCCAGCAGTTACGGATTTGCGGGGGCTCAGTTCTTC
CDR3 protein: CASSYGFAGAQFF

D gene: -
V gene: TRBV4-1
J gene: TRBJ2-2
clone size: -
CDR3 DNA: TGCGCCAGCAGCCAAGATTTGGACGGGGTAGGGCCGAACGGGGAGCTGTTTTTT
CDR3 protein: CASSQDLDGVGPNGELFF

D gene: -
V gene: TRBV10-2
J gene: TRBJ2-3
clone size: -
CDR3 DNA: TGCGCCAGCAGTGACCTGGCCAGCACAGATACGCAGTATTTT
CDR3 protein: CASSDLASTDTQYF

D gene: -
V gene: TRBV30
J gene: TRBJ1-2
clone size: -
CDR3 DNA: TGTGCCTGGAGTGCGGCAGGGGATGGCTACACCTTC
CDR3 protein: CAWSAAGDGYTF

D gene: -
V gene: TRBV5-1
J gene: TRBJ2-1
clone size: -
CDR3 DNA: TGCGCCAGCAGCTTGGACTACGTATTCTACAATGAGCAGTTCTTC
CDR3 protein: CASSLDYVFYNEQFF

D gene: -
V gene: TRBV3-1/TRBV3-2
J gene: TRBJ1-1
clone size: -
CDR3 DNA: TGTGCCAGCAGCCACCTTACAGGGAACACTGAAGCTTTCTTT
CDR3 protein: CASSHLTGNTEAFF

D gene: -
V gene: TRBV5-1
J gene: TRBJ1-3
clone size: -
CDR3 DNA: TGCGCCAGCAGCTTGGCAGGGTTCGGACCCTCTGGAAACACCATATATTTT
CDR3 protein: CASSLAGFGPSGNTIYF

D gene: TRBD2
V gene: TRBV5-1
J gene: TRBJ2-3
clone size: -
CDR3 DNA: TGCGCCAGCAGCGAACTGCCGGGGGGGCACACAGATACGCAGTATTTT
CDR3 protein: CASSELPGGHTDTQYF

D gene: TRBD1
V gene: TRBV30
J gene: TRBJ1-4
clone size: -
CDR3 DNA: TGTGCCTGGAGTGTCAACCTCCTGGGACAGATTAATGAAAAACTGTTTTTT
CDR3 protein: CAWSVNLLGQINEKLFF

D gene: -
V gene: TRBV11-2
J gene: TRBJ1-6
clone size: -
CDR3 DNA: TGTGCCAGCAGCGGGACATTGAATAATTCACCCCTCCACTTT
CDR3 protein: CASSGTLNNSPLHF

D gene: TRBD2
V gene: TRBV10-3
J gene: TRBJ2-3
clone size: -
CDR3 DNA: TGTGCCATCAGTGGCCCTGGGAGCGGGGTTACAGATACGCAGTATTTT
CDR3 protein: CAISGPGSGVTDTQYF

D gene: -
V gene: TRBV7-2
J gene: TRBJ2-7
clone size: -
CDR3 DNA: TGTGCCAGCAGTCTTTTTAGCCGGGACAACGAGCAGTACTTC
CDR3 protein: CASSLFSRDNEQYF

D gene: -
V gene: TRBV5-8
J gene: TRBJ1-6
clone size: -
CDR3 DNA: TGTGCCAGCACAGATACAGGCCTGGCCTATAATTCACCCCTCCACTTT
CDR3 protein: CASTDTGLAYNSPLHF

D gene: -
V gene: TRBV19
J gene: TRBJ1-2
clone size: -
CDR3 DNA: TGTGCCAGTAGAAGGCAGGGTGCTGGCTACACCTTC
CDR3 protein: CASRRQGAGYTF

D gene: TRBD1
V gene: TRBV3-1/TRBV3-2
J gene: TRBJ2-7
clone size: -
CDR3 DNA: TGTGCCAGCAGCCAAGCCCCTCGGACAGGGGTTGTCTACGAGCAGTACTTC
CDR3 protein: CASSQAPRTGVVYEQYF

D gene: -
V gene: TRBV19
J gene: TRBJ2-2
clone size: -
CDR3 DNA: TGTGCCAGTCTTCTCAGGGGTACCGGGGAGCTGTTTTTT
CDR3 protein: CASLLRGTGELFF

D gene: -
V gene: TRBV7-6
J gene: TRBJ1-1
clone size: -
CDR3 DNA: TGTGCCAGCAGCGATGGGCAGGGGACGGGCACTGAAGCTTTCTTT
CDR3 protein: CASSDGQGTGTEAFF

D gene: -
V gene: TRBV3-1/TRBV3-2
J gene: TRBJ2-7
clone size: once
CDR3 DNA: TGTGCCAGCAGCCACAGGGGCGGGGAGCAGTACTTC
CDR3 protein: CASSHRGGEQYF

D gene: TRBD1
V gene: TRBV27
J gene: TRBJ1-6
clone size: -
CDR3 DNA: TGTGCCAGCAGTCCAGGGAACAGGGGCGGGAATTCACCCCTCCACTTT
CDR3 protein: CASSPGNRGGNSPLHF

D gene: TRBD1
V gene: TRBV3-1/TRBV3-2
J gene: TRBJ1-1
clone size: -
CDR3 DNA: TGTGCCAGCAGCCGCTTAACAGGGGGCGGGACTGAAGCTTTCTTT
CDR3 protein: CASSRLTGGGTEAFF

D gene: TRBD1
V gene: TRBV30
J gene: TRBJ1-2
clone size: few
CDR3 DNA: TGTGCCCTCCACAACGACCGGGACAGGGATCGGAGCTATGGCTACACCTTC
CDR3 protein: CALHNDRDRDRSYGYTF

D gene: -
V gene: TRBV24-1
J gene: TRBJ2-1
clone size: -
CDR3 DNA: TGTGCCACCAGTGCAATGACTAATGAGCAGTTCTTC
CDR3 protein: CATSAMTNEQFF

D gene: -
V gene: TRBV6-1
J gene: TRBJ1-2
clone size: -
CDR3 DNA: TGTGCCAGCAGTGATACCCAGGGGTATGGCTACACCTTC
CDR3 protein: CASSDTQGYGYTF

D gene: -
V gene: TRBV5-1
J gene: TRBJ1-4
clone size: -
CDR3 DNA: TGCGCCAGCAGCTTGGTGTCCGCGGGTGGGAATGAAAAACTGTTTTTT
CDR3 protein: CASSLVSAGGNEKLFF